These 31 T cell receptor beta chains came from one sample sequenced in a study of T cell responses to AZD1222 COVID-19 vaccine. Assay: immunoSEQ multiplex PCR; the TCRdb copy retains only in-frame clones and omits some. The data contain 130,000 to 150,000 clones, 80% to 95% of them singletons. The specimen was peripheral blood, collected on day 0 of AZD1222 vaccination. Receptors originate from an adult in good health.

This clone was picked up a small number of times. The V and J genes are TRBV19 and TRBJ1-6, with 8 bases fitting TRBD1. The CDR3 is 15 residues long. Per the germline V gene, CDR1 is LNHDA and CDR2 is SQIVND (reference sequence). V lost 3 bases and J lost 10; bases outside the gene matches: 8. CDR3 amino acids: CASSIGQGRRSPLHF. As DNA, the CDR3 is TGTGCCAGTAGTATCGGACAGGGACGTCGGTCACCCCTCCACTTT.

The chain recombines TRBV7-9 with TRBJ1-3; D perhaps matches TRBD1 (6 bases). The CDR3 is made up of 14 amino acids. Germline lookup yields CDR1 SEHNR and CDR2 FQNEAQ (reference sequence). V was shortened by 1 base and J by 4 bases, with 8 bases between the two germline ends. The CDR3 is CASSLDRDGNTIYF. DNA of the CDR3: TGTGCCAGCAGCTTAGACAGGGACGGAAACACCATATATTTT.

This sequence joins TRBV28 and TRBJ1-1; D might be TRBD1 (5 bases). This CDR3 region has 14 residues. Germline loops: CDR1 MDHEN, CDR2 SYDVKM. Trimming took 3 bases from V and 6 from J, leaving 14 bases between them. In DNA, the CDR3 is TGTGCCAGCAGTTTCCCGCCTGGGGGGGCTGAAGCTTTCTTT. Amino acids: CASSFPPGGAEAFF.

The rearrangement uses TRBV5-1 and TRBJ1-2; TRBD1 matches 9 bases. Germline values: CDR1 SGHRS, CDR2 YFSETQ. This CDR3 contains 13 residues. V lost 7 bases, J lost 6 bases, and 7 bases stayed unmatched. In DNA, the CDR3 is TGCGCCAGCTACCTGGACAGGGGACATGGCTACACCTTC. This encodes CASYLDRGHGYTF. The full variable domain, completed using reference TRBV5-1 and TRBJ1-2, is KAGVTQTPRYLIKTRGQQVTLSCSPISGHRSVSWYQQTPGQGLQFLFEYFSETQRNKGNFPGRFSGRQFSNSRSEMNVSTLELGDSALYLCASYLDRGHGYTFGSGTRLTVV.

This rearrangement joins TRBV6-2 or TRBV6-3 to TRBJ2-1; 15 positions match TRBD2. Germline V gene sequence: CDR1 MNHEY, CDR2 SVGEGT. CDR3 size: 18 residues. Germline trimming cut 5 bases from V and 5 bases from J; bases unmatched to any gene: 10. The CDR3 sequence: CASSRWGLAGGRNNEQFF. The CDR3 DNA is TGTGCCAGCAGTCGTTGGGGACTAGCGGGAGGCCGGAACAATGAGCAGTTCTTC.

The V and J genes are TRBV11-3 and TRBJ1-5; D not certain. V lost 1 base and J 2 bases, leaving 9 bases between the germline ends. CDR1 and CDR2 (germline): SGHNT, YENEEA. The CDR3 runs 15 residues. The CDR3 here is CASSLVAQRNQPQHF. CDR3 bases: TGTGCCAGCAGCTTAGTGGCTCAGCGCAATCAGCCCCAGCATTTT.

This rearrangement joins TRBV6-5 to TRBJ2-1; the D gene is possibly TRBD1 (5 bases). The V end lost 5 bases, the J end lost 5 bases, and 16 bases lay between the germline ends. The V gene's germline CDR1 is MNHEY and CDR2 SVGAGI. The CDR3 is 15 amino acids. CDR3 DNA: TGTGCCAGCAGTCAGACAGTCCCCATTGACAATGAGCAGTTCTTC. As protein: CASSQTVPIDNEQFF.

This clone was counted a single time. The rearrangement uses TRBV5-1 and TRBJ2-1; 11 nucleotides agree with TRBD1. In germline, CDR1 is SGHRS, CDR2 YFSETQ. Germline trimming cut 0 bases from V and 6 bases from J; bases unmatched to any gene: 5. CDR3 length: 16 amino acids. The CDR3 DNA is TGCGCCAGCAGCTTGGGTCCGGGACAGGGGGTCAATGAGCAGTTCTTC. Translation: CASSLGPGQGVNEQFF.

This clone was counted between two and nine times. The CDR3 loop reads CASSYSWTGGEQYF. The CDR3 DNA follows: TGTGCCAGCAGTTACTCATGGACAGGGGGCGAGCAGTACTTC. The chain joins TRBV6-5 to TRBJ2-7; TRBD1 agrees at 10 bases. This CDR3 is 14 amino acids long. V lost 0 bases to trimming and J lost 6 bases; unmatched junction nucleotides: 2. The germline gives CDR1 MNHEY, CDR2 SVGAGI.

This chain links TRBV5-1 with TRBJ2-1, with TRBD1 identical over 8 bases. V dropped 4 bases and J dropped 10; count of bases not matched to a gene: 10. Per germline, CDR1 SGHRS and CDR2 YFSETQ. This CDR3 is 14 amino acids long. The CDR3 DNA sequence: TGCGCCAGCAGCCTCCGACAGGGGTTGGGGGAGCAGTTCTTC. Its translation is CASSLRQGLGEQFF.

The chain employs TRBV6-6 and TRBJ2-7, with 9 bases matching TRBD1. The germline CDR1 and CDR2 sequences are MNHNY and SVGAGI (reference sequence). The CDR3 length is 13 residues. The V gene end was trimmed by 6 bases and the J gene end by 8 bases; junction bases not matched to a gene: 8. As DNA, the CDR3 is TGTGCCAGCAGCCCGGGACAGGGTAACCAGCAGTACTTC. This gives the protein CASSPGQGNQQYF.

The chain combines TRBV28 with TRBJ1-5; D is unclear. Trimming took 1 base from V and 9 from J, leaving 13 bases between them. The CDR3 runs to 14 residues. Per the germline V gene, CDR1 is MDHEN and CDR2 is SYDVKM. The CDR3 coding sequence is TGTGCCAGCAGTTTATTACGGGGAGGTGGGCCCCAGCATTTT. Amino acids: CASSLLRGGGPQHF.

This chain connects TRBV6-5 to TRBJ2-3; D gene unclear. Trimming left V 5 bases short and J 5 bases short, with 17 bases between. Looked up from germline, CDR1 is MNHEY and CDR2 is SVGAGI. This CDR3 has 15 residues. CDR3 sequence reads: CASSSQSSSRDTQYF. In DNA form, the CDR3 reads TGTGCCAGCAGTAGCCAGTCCTCCTCCAGAGATACGCAGTATTTT.

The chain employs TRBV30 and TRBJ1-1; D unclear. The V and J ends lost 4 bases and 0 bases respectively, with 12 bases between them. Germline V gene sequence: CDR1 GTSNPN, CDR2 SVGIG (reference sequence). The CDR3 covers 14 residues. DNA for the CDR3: TGTGCCTGGACGTTGACACGTCTGAACACTGAAGCTTTCTTT. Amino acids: CAWTLTRLNTEAFF.

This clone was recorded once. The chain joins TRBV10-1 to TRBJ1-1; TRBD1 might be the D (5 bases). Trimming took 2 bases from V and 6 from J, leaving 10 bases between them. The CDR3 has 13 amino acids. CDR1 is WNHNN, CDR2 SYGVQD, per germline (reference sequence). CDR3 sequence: CASSEGWGAEAFF. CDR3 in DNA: TGCGCCAGCAGTGAGGGCTGGGGCGCTGAAGCTTTCTTT.

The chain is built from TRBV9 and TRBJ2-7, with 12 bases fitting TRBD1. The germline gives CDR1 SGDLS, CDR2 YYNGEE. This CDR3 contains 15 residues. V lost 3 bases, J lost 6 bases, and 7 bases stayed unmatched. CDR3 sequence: CASSATGTGGSEQYF. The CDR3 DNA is TGTGCCAGCAGCGCAACCGGGACAGGGGGCTCCGAGCAGTACTTC. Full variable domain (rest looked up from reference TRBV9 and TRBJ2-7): DSGVTQTPKHLITATGQRVTLRCSPRSGDLSVYWYQQSLDQGLQFLIQYYNGEERAKGNILERFSAQQFPDLHSELNLSSLELGDSALYFCASSATGTGGSEQYFGPGTRLTVT.

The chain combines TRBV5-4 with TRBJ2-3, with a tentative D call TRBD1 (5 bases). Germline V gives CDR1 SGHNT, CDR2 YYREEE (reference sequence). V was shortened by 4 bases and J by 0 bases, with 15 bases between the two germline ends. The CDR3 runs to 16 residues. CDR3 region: CASSGATALSTDTQYF. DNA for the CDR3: TGTGCCAGCAGCGGAGCGACAGCCTTGAGCACAGATACGCAGTATTTT.

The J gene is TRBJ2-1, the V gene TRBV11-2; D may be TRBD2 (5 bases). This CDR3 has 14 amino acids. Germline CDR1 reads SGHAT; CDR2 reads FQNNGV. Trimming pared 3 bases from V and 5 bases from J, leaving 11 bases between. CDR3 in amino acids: CASSFLVGDNEQFF. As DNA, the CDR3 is TGTGCCAGCAGCTTTCTGGTCGGGGACAATGAGCAGTTCTTC.

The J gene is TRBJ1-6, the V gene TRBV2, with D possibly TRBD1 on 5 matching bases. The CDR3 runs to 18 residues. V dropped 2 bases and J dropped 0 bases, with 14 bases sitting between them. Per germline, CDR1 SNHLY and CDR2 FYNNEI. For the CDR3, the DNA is TGTGCCAGCAGTGAAAAGTCTCGGGGGAGCTCCTATAATTCACCCCTCCACTTT. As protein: CASSEKSRGSSYNSPLHF.

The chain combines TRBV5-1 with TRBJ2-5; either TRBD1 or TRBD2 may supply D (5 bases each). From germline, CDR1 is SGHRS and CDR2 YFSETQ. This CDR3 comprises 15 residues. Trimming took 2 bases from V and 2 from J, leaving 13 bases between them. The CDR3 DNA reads TGCGCCAGCAGCTTTGAGGGGCAGCAGCAAGAGACCCAGTACTTC. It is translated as CASSFEGQQQETQYF.

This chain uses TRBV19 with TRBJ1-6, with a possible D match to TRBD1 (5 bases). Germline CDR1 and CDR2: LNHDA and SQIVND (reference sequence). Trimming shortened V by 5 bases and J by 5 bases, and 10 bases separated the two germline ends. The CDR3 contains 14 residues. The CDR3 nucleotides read TGTGCCAGTAGTGACCAGGGAAATAATTCACCCCTCCACTTT. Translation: CASSDQGNNSPLHF.

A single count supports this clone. This CDR3 is CASSFEGRETQYF. The CDR3 nucleotides read TGCGCCAGCAGCTTTGAGGGGAGAGAGACCCAGTACTTC. The J gene is TRBJ2-5, the V gene TRBV5-1, with D perhaps TRBD1 or TRBD2 (5 bases each). The CDR3 has 13 residues. Germline-derived CDR1 and CDR2 are SGHRS and YFSETQ. The ends were cut back, 2 bases at V and 4 bases at J, with 9 bases in the middle.

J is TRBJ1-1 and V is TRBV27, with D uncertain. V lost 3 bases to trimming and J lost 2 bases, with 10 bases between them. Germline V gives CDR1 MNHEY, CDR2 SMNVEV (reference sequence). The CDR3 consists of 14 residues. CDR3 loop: CASSLGRFNTEAFF. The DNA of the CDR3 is TGTGCCAGCAGTTTGGGCAGGTTCAACACTGAAGCTTTCTTT.

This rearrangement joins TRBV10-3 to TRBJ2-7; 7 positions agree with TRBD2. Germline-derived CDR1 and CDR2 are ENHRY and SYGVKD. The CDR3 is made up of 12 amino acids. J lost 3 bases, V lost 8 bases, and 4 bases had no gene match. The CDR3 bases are TGTGCCATCGCGGGGGACGGCTACGAGCAGTACTTC. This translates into CAIAGDGYEQYF.

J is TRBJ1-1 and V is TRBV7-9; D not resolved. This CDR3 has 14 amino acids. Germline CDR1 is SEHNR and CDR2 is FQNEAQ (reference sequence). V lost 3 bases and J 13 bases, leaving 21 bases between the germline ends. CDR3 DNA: TGTGCCAGCAGCTTGAGGCTATCATACCAAAGGGTTTTCTTT. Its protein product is CASSLRLSYQRVFF. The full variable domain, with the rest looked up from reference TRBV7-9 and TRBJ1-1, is DTGVSQNPRHKITKRGQNVTFRCDPISEHNRLYWYRQTLGQGPEFLTYFQNEAQLEKSRLLSDRFSAERPKGSFSTLEIQRTEQGDSAMYLCASSLRLSYQRVFFGQGTRLTVV.

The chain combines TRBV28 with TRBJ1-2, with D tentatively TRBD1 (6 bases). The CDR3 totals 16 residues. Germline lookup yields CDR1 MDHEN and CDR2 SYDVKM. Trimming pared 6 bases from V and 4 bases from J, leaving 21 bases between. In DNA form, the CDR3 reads TGTGCCAGCAGCTCCGCCACAGGGATTCCGGCCTATGGCTACACCTTC. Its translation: CASSSATGIPAYGYTF.

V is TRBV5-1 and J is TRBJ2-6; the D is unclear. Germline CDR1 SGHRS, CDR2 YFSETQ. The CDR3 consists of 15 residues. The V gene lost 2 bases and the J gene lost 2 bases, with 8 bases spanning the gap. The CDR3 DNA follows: TGCGCCAGCAGCTTTGTAGGAGCTGGGGCCAACGTCCTGACTTTC. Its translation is CASSFVGAGANVLTF. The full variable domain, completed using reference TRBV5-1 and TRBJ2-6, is KAGVTQTPRYLIKTRGQQVTLSCSPISGHRSVSWYQQTPGQGLQFLFEYFSETQRNKGNFPGRFSGRQFSNSRSEMNVSTLELGDSALYLCASSFVGAGANVLTFGAGSRLTVL.

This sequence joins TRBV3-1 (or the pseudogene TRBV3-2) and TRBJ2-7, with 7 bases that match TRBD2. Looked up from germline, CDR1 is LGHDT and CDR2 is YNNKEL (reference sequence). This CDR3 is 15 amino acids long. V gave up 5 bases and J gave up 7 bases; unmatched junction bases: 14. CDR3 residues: CASSSQGDYPWEQYF. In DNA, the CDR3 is TGTGCCAGCAGCTCTCAAGGGGACTACCCTTGGGAGCAGTACTTC.

This chain's CDR3 is CASSGDYNYGYTF. CDR3 nucleotides: TGTGCCAGCAGTGGAGATTATAACTATGGCTACACCTTC. The V and J genes are TRBV25-1 and TRBJ1-2; D not resolved. Trimming took off 4 bases at V and 1 base at J, with 7 bases between the two ends. The germline V gene encodes CDR1 MGHDK and CDR2 SYGVNS. This CDR3 has 13 residues.

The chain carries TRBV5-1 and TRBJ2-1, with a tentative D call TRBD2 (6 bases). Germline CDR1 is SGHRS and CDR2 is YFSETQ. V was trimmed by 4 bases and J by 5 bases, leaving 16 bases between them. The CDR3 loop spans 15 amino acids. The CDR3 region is CASSPREPGDNEQFF. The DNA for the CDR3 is TGCGCCAGCAGCCCCCGGGAGCCTGGGGACAATGAGCAGTTCTTC. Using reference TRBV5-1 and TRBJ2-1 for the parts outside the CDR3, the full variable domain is KAGVTQTPRYLIKTRGQQVTLSCSPISGHRSVSWYQQTPGQGLQFLFEYFSETQRNKGNFPGRFSGRQFSNSRSEMNVSTLELGDSALYLCASSPREPGDNEQFFGPGTRLTVL.

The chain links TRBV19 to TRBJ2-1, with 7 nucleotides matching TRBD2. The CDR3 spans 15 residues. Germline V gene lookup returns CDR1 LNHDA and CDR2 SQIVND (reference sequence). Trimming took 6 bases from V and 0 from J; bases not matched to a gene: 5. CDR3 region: CASSPRDYSYNEQFF. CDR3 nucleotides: TGTGCCAGTAGCCCCCGGGACTACTCCTACAATGAGCAGTTCTTC.